This is a list of T cell receptor beta chains from one sample in a study of cytomegalovirus exposure and HLA in healthy donors. Sequencing used immunoSEQ multiplex PCR; TCRdb keeps in-frame clones, though not all of them. The repertoire holds some 120,000 clones, with roughly 70% as singletons. The sequenced material came from PBMCs. The receptors derive from a man aged 30 to 39 in good health and CMV-seropositive. Both conserved end residues are part of each CDR3. A D gene is named only where the DNA matches it firmly. Clone size, where shown, is once, few, many, or a class for clones that have expanded.

TRBV9	TRBJ2-3	NA	NA	TGTGCCAGCAGCGTAGAAACAGGTCGCACAGATACGCAGTATTTT	CASSVETGRTDTQYF
TRBV4-1	TRBJ2-1	TRBD2	NA	TGCGCCAGCAGCCAAGAGACCCGACTAGCGCGGGGGAACAATGAGCAGTTCTTC	CASSQETRLARGNNEQFF
TRBV29-1	TRBJ1-2	NA	once	TGCAGCGTTACAGGGTTGGGGCCCGCTAAACGCTATGGCTACACCTTC	CSVTGLGPAKRYGYTF
TRBV19	TRBJ2-7	NA	few	TGTGCCAGTAGTTTGGGTGACTCCTACGAGCAGTACTTC	CASSLGDSYEQYF
TRBV28	TRBJ2-1	TRBD2	few	TGTGCCAGCAGTTGGGCTAGCGGGAGGGCCCCCTACAATGAGCAGTTCTTC	CASSWASGRAPYNEQFF
TRBV28	TRBJ1-1	NA	NA	TGTGCCAGCAGTTTGCCCCACGGAAGCGGGGTTGAAGCTTTCTTT	CASSLPHGSGVEAFF
TRBV5-8	TRBJ1-2	NA	NA	TGTGCCAGCAGCTTGAACGTCTGGGGCAGCTATGGCTACACCTTC	CASSLNVWGSYGYTF
TRBV19	TRBJ2-3	TRBD2	NA	TGTGCCAGTAGTGGGGACGCGCAGCGGGGGGACACAGATACGCAGTATTTT	CASSGDAQRGDTDTQYF
TRBV10-2	TRBJ2-1	NA	once	TGCGCCAGCAGTGTCTCCTCCCTTGGCAGGGTAGCTCTGAGCTCCTACAATGAGCAGTTCTTC	CASSVSSLGRVALSSYNEQFF
TRBV29-1	TRBJ1-5	TRBD1	few	TGCAGCTTCCCTAAGGGACAGGGGATGAATCAGCCCCAGCATTTT	CSFPKGQGMNQPQHF
TRBV28	TRBJ2-6	NA	NA	TGTGCCAGCAGTGGGGACAGGGCCAACGTCCTGACTTTC	CASSGDRANVLTF
TRBV29-1	TRBJ1-3	NA	NA	TGCAGCGTTGTCGACAACTCTGGAAACACCATATATTTT	CSVVDNSGNTIYF
TRBV5-5	TRBJ2-7	NA	NA	TGTGCCAGCAGCTCGTACCGGGAGACCTACGAGCAGTACTTC	CASSSYRETYEQYF
TRBV2	TRBJ2-3	NA	NA	TGTGCCAGCAGCCGAGGGGGGGGCGCAGATACGCAGTATTTT	CASSRGGGADTQYF
TRBV4-2	TRBJ2-3	TRBD2	NA	TGTGCCAGCAGCCAAGGGATGACTAGCGGGGGGGCTGGGACAGATACGCAGTATTTT	CASSQGMTSGGAGTDTQYF
TRBV6-6	TRBJ2-3	TRBD2	NA	TGTGCCAGCAGTTACATCGGGGGGGGCGTAACAGATACGCAGTATTTT	CASSYIGGGVTDTQYF
TRBV5-8	TRBJ1-1	TRBD1	NA	TGTGCCAGCAGCTATTACAGGGGTAACACTGAAGCTTTCTTT	CASSYYRGNTEAFF
TRBV19	TRBJ2-3	TRBD2	few	TGTGCCAGTGGGACTAGCGGGGGGCCCACAGATACGCAGTATTTT	CASGTSGGPTDTQYF
TRBV21-1	TRBJ1-2	NA	once	TGTGCCAGCAGGACCAGACAGGGGAAGGAATGCTACACCTTC	CASRTRQGKECYTF
TRBV19	TRBJ1-1	NA	NA	TGTGCCAGTAGTATGCGGGGGGGACGGCACAGACTTGAAGCTTTCTTT	CASSMRGGRHRLEAFF
TRBV28	TRBJ1-2	NA	NA	TGTGCCAGCAGTTTCCGCAGGGAGGGGCTCCATAAATCCTTTCGTGGCTATGGCTACACCTTC	CASSFRREGLHKSFRGYGYTF
TRBV5-1	TRBJ2-2	NA	NA	TGCGCCAGCAGCTTGGCAACAGAGTGGACCGGGGAGCTGTTTTTT	CASSLATEWTGELFF
TRBV7-2	TRBJ1-1	NA	NA	TGTGCCAGCACCCTGAGGGATGGTATCGGTGGCACTGAAGCTTTCTTT	CASTLRDGIGGTEAFF
TRBV29-1	TRBJ1-5	NA	NA	TGCAGCGTTGAAGGGACAGAAAACCGTCAGAATCAGCCCCAGCATTTT	CSVEGTENRQNQPQHF
TRBV6-1	TRBJ1-2	NA	NA	TGTGCCAGCCTCAAAGGGGTAAACTATGGCTACACCTTC	CASLKGVNYGYTF
TRBV28	TRBJ1-2	NA	NA	TGTGCCAGCAACCAGGAACTCGACTATGGCTACACCTTC	CASNQELDYGYTF
TRBV6-5	TRBJ2-1	NA	NA	TGTGCCAGCAGTTTCCGGGTAGGGGTATACAATGAGCAGTTCTTC	CASSFRVGVYNEQFF
TRBV5-1	TRBJ2-3	NA	NA	TGCGCCAGCGAAATAGCAGGGATGGGGACAGATACGCAGTATTTT	CASEIAGMGTDTQYF
TRBV29-1	TRBJ1-1	NA	once	TGCAGCGTGGGCCAGTGGGAAGGGGCTGAAGCTTTCTTT	CSVGQWEGAEAFF
TRBV7-9	TRBJ2-1	NA	NA	TGTGCCAGCAGCCCCTGGCGGGGCGACAATGAGCAGTTCTTC	CASSPWRGDNEQFF
TRBV29-1	TRBJ1-1	NA	once	TGCAGCGTTGTAAAGGCTCAGGACACTGAAGCTTTCTTT	CSVVKAQDTEAFF
TRBV5-1	TRBJ2-3	TRBD2	NA	TGCGCCAGCAATTTAGCGGGGGCGGAAACAGATACGCAGTATTTT	CASNLAGAETDTQYF
TRBV5-3	TRBJ1-1	TRBD1	once	TGTGCCAGAAGAAGAGGGACAGGCGGGTGTGAAGCTTTCTTT	CARRRGTGGCEAFF
TRBV29-1	TRBJ2-6	TRBD1	NA	TGCAGCGTCCTGGACCCGACAGGGCACTCTGGGGCCAACGTCCTGACTTTC	CSVLDPTGHSGANVLTF
TRBV6-6	TRBJ1-1	NA	NA	TGTGCCAGCAGTTACGAGGGCCGGGGTAACACTGAAGCTTTCTTT	CASSYEGRGNTEAFF
TRBV4-1	TRBJ1-6	TRBD1	NA	TGCGCCAGCAGCCAAGAGGACAGGAATAATTCACCCCTCCACTTT	CASSQEDRNNSPLHF
TRBV29-1	TRBJ2-3	NA	few	TGCAGCTCCCGGGCAGGGACAGATACGCAGTATTTT	CSSRAGTDTQYF
TRBV4-3	TRBJ1-2	NA	NA	TGCGCCAGCAGCCAATCACAGGACCAATATGGCTACACCTTC	CASSQSQDQYGYTF
TRBV30	TRBJ1-5	NA	NA	TGTGCCTGGAGTCTAGCTAGCAATCAGCCCCAGCATTTT	CAWSLASNQPQHF